This is a list of T cell receptor beta chains from one sample in a study of blood T cell repertoires in COVID-19. Libraries were prepared by immunoSEQ multiplex PCR; TCRdb keeps only in-frame clonotypes and omits some of them. The sample shows 200,000 or so clones, 70% to 90% of them seen only once. The specimen sequenced was peripheral blood. These receptors originate from a woman in her seventies with active or convalescent COVID-19. Each CDR3 is given with its conserved first and last residue. The D gene is left open where the match is weak. Not every row has a clone size; where given, it reads once, few, many or a size class.

V gene	clone size	J gene	D gene	CDR3 protein	CDR3 DNA
TRBV28	.	TRBJ2-3	.	CASSSTGRTTDTQYF	TGTGCCAGCAGTTCTACAGGGCGGACTACAGATACGCAGTATTTT
TRBV10-3	.	TRBJ2-7	TRBD2	CAIRRTSGKAEQYF	TGTGCCATCAGGCGGACTAGCGGGAAAGCGGAGCAGTACTTC
TRBV2	few	TRBJ2-5	.	CASTQGPETQYF	TGTGCCAGCACCCAGGGGCCGGAGACCCAGTACTTC
TRBV13	.	TRBJ1-2	.	CASSLTGTSNYGYTF	TGTGCCAGCAGCTTGACGGGAACTTCTAACTATGGCTACACCTTC
TRBV5-1	.	TRBJ1-1	TRBD1	CASSFTGVNTEAFF	TGCGCCAGCAGCTTTACAGGGGTGAACACTGAAGCTTTCTTT
TRBV6-5	.	TRBJ2-1	.	CASSYPPMYEQFF	TGTGCCAGCAGTTACCCTCCTATGTATGAGCAGTTCTTC
TRBV10-1	.	TRBJ2-7	.	CASSYNRGEQYF	TGCGCCAGCAGCTATAATCGGGGCGAGCAGTACTTC
TRBV28	.	TRBJ2-3	TRBD2	CASILAGGNTQYF	TGTGCCAGCATACTAGCGGGAGGGAATACGCAGTATTTT
TRBV2	.	TRBJ1-5	TRBD1	CASSEGGQPGQPQHF	TGTGCCAGCAGTGAAGGGGGACAGCCAGGTCAGCCCCAGCATTTT
TRBV10-3	.	TRBJ1-2	.	CAIKSPRSDYRYTF	TGTGCCATCAAGTCGCCCCGTTCCGACTATCGCTACACCTTC
TRBV3-1/TRBV3-2	.	TRBJ2-1	TRBD1	CASSQDRGRQFF	TGTGCCAGCAGCCAAGATAGGGGGCGGCAGTTCTTC
TRBV6-5	.	TRBJ1-1	TRBD1	CASREGTGGSTEAFF	TGTGCCAGCAGGGAGGGGACAGGGGGGAGCACTGAAGCTTTCTTT
TRBV2	once	TRBJ2-1	TRBD2	CASSEALGASGRERRDNEQFF	TGTGCCAGCAGTGAAGCGCTCGGGGCTAGCGGGAGGGAAAGACGGGACAATGAGCAGTTCTTC
TRBV5-6	.	TRBJ2-3	.	CASSLWGAGLGAQYF	TGTGCCAGCAGCTTGTGGGGGGCCGGACTAGGGGCGCAGTATTTT
TRBV11-2	.	TRBJ2-3	.	CASSLMGLPTDTQYF	TGTGCCAGCAGCTTGATGGGACTCCCCACAGATACGCAGTATTTT
TRBV3-1/TRBV3-2	.	TRBJ1-2	TRBD1	CASSQATGGYGYTF	TGTGCCAGCAGCCAGGCGACAGGGGGGTATGGCTACACCTTC
TRBV12-5	once	TRBJ1-3	.	CASGVGGLGGNTIYF	TGTGCTAGTGGGGTCGGGGGGCTTGGTGGAAACACCATATATTTT
TRBV13	.	TRBJ2-7	.	CASSLAGRGPGEQYF	TGTGCCAGCAGCTTAGCGGGGAGAGGCCCCGGGGAGCAGTACTTC
TRBV7-3	.	TRBJ2-3	TRBD2	CASAGLAGADTQYF	TGTGCCAGCGCTGGACTAGCGGGAGCTGATACGCAGTATTTT
TRBV5-1	.	TRBJ2-7	TRBD2	CASSLIAAGAGEQYF	TGCGCCAGCAGCTTAATCGCGGCGGGAGCGGGTGAGCAGTACTTC
TRBV10-3	.	TRBJ2-1	.	CAIRAVNEQFF	TGTGCCATCAGGGCTGTTAATGAGCAGTTCTTC
TRBV3-1/TRBV3-2	.	TRBJ2-1	.	CASSPVLRYNEQFF	TGTGCCAGCTCTCCGGTCCTCCGGTACAATGAGCAGTTCTTC
TRBV7-2	.	TRBJ2-7	.	CASSLVRGYEQYF	TGTGCCAGCAGCTTAGTCAGGGGCTACGAGCAGTACTTC
TRBV4-2	.	TRBJ1-1	.	CASSQVRVTKTEAFF	TGTGCCAGCAGCCAAGTCAGGGTAACGAAGACTGAAGCTTTCTTT
TRBV5-5	.	TRBJ2-4	.	CASSLVEGARAKNIQYF	TGTGCCAGCAGCTTGGTCGAAGGGGCGCGGGCCAAAAACATTCAGTACTTC
TRBV6-6	.	TRBJ2-7	TRBD1	CASSSRQGLTYEQYF	TGTGCCAGCAGTTCCCGACAGGGATTAACCTACGAGCAGTACTTC
TRBV5-1	once	TRBJ2-7	TRBD2	CASSLDGTSGIEQYF	TGCGCCAGCAGCTTGGATGGGACTAGCGGGATCGAGCAGTACTTC
TRBV24-1	.	TRBJ1-2	TRBD1	CATSDFVPKTGGWNYGYTF	TGTGCCACCAGTGATTTCGTGCCGAAAACAGGGGGCTGGAACTATGGCTACACCTTC
TRBV3-1/TRBV3-2	.	TRBJ2-1	TRBD2	CASSRVAGIYNEQFF	TGTGCCAGCAGCCGCGTAGCGGGGATCTACAATGAGCAGTTCTTC
TRBV5-1	few	TRBJ1-1	.	CASSLGSGYGTEAFF	TGCGCCAGCAGCTTGGGTTCGGGATACGGCACTGAAGCTTTCTTT
TRBV24-1	.	TRBJ2-1	.	CATSDLQFSDSYNEQFF	TGTGCCACCAGTGATTTGCAATTCAGCGACTCCTACAATGAGCAGTTCTTC
TRBV2	.	TRBJ2-7	.	CASRREAAATSSEQYF	TGTGCCAGCAGAAGGGAGGCAGCGGCAACCTCTTCCGAGCAGTACTTC
TRBV6-6	.	TRBJ2-1	TRBD1	CASSYSQGDNYNEQFF	TGTGCCAGCAGTTACTCCCAGGGGGACAACTACAATGAGCAGTTCTTC
TRBV16	.	TRBJ1-2	.	CASSQSRQALNPFYGYTF	TGTGCCAGCAGCCAATCTAGACAGGCCCTTAACCCGTTCTATGGCTACACCTTC
TRBV18	.	TRBJ1-2	.	CASSPDRYYGYTF	TGTGCCAGCTCACCAGATAGATACTATGGCTACACCTTC
TRBV30	.	TRBJ2-2	TRBD2	CASRLAGGPANTGELFF	TGTGCCTCCCGACTAGCGGGAGGACCAGCGAACACCGGGGAGCTGTTTTTT
TRBV5-1	.	TRBJ2-7	.	CASTPQSGRRDEQYF	TGCGCCAGCACTCCCCAATCGGGTCGACGGGACGAGCAGTACTTC